What follows are 4 T cell receptor beta chains derived from one specimen sequenced in a study of OX40 agonist ivuxolimab in advanced cancers. The repertoire was sequenced with immunoSEQ multiplex PCR; TCRdb's copy has only in-frame clones and lacks some. The top ten clones hold about 2.6% of a sample with around 87,000 clones, 90% to 95% of them seen once. Sequences were derived from CD4+ or CD8+ T cells sorted from blood, sampled in a trial of the OX40 agonist ivuxolimab. Receptor source: an adult with an advanced solid tumor such as melanoma, head and neck, liver or kidney cancer.

The genes are TRBV4-3 and TRBJ2-7, with 13 nucleotides matching TRBD2. V shed 0 bases and J 5 bases; nucleotides not matched to a gene: 4. CDR3 size: 16 residues. Germline V CDR1 and CDR2: LGHNA, YSLEER. The CDR3 coding sequence is TGCGCCAGCAGCCAAGATGGACTAGCGGGAGAGGACGAGCAGTACTTC. Its translation: CASSQDGLAGEDEQYF.

The rearrangement joins TRBV6-5 to TRBJ2-5; D ambiguous. There are 13 residues in the CDR3. The germline V gene encodes CDR1 MNHEY and CDR2 SVGAGI. Trimming cost V 1 base and J 4 bases, with 7 bases left between them. The CDR3 loop is CASSYYPRETQYF. CDR3 DNA sequence: TGTGCCAGCAGTTACTACCCACGAGAGACCCAGTACTTC.

The chain couples TRBV27 to TRBJ2-4; 7 bases match TRBD2. V lost 4 bases, J lost 1 base, and 10 bases stayed unmatched. CDR1 and CDR2 (germline): MNHEY, SMNVEV (reference sequence). The CDR3 has 17 residues. The CDR3 sequence is CASSSQSGVLAKNIQYF. CDR3 bases: TGTGCCAGCAGTTCCCAAAGCGGGGTTTTGGCCAAAAACATTCAGTACTTC.

The genes are TRBV19 and TRBJ2-4; D might be TRBD1 or TRBD2, each matching 5 bases. The CDR3 spans 13 residues. Germline loops: CDR1 LNHDA, CDR2 SQIVND (reference sequence). V was pared by 5 bases and J by 8 bases, with 13 bases between. The CDR3 spells CASSFSLGDIQYF. CDR3 bases: TGTGCCAGTAGTTTTTCCCTGGGGGACATTCAGTACTTC.